This T cell receptor beta chain was captured in a study of blood T cell repertoires in COVID-19. The data were produced by immunoSEQ multiplex PCR, yet TCRdb's version contains in-frame clones alone and is incomplete. The repertoire has more than 300,000 clones, about 92% of them found once; the top ten carry 15% to 20%. With 2 bases clipped from V and 3 bases from J, the junction kept 5 bases outside the gene matches. The CDR3 is 15 amino acids. From germline, CDR1 is KGHSH and CDR2 LQKENI. This TCR came from a woman aged 30 to 39 who had recovered from COVID-19. What was sequenced was PBMCs or T cells enriched from blood (not recorded which). V is TRBV18 and J is TRBJ2-5; 8 nucleotides match TRBD2. The CDR3: CASSPYTGGEETQYF. For the CDR3, the DNA is TGTGCCAGCTCACCATACACGGGGGGGGAAGAGACCCAGTACTTC.